One sample yielded the 15 T cell receptor beta chains listed below, sequenced in a study of blood T cells in healthy people across ages (dated by TCRdb to between 2014 and 2016). Receptor amplification or capture employed 5' RACE. Sequencing was performed on an Illumina HiSeq 2500. The second PCR ran for about 6 to 11 cycles and used a J-beta primer mix along with a sample-barcoded 5' primer. TCRdb trimmed public reads at Q25 via fastp, called clones via MiXCR and kept in-frame beta chains. Here each entry gathers all rows of one CDR3 protein and keeps the most common genes and DNA. Within this sample are approximately 700,000 distinct CDR3 sequences, with less than 40% of them counted one time only. Approximately 15% of the sample lies in the top ten. Sequencing was done on a sample of blood. The receptors stem from a woman of 80 years or more in good health. Donor details come from another sample of the same person, matched by shared clones.

This clonotype was recorded a few times. The rearrangement uses TRBV7-2 and TRBJ1-2, with TRBD1 matching 7 bases. The CDR3 consists of 16 residues. CDR1 and CDR2 (germline): SGHTA, FQGNSA. V shed 4 bases, J shed 3 bases, and the junction held 11 bases outside the gene matches. The CDR3 loop reads CASSSRQGRFDYGYTF. Here the CDR3 DNA reads TGTGCCAGCAGCTCGCGACAGGGTCGGTTCGACTATGGCTACACCTTC. The full variable domain, rest sourced from reference TRBV7-2 and TRBJ1-2, is GAGVSQSPSNKVTEKGKDVELRCDPISGHTALYWYRQSLGQGLEFLIYFQGNSAPDKSGLPSDRFSAERTGGSVSTLTIQRTQQEDSAVYLCASSSRQGRFDYGYTFGSGTRLTVV.

This rearrangement joins TRBV7-3 to TRBJ2-2; TRBD2 might be the D (5 bases). This CDR3 spans 16 amino acids. CDR1 is SGHTA, CDR2 FQGTGA, per germline. V was shortened by 5 bases and J by 0 bases, with 13 bases between the two germline ends. CDR3 in amino acids: CASSPNPGSNTGELFF. The CDR3 DNA reads as TGTGCCAGCAGCCCCAACCCGGGGTCGAACACCGGGGAGCTGTTTTTT.

In regard to this clonotype: This sequence may be a read error, since a much larger clone differs from it by one base. The rearrangement uses TRBV10-2 and TRBJ2-7; D unclear. The germline V and J ends were trimmed by 3 bases and 5 bases, with 14 bases remaining between them. Germline V gene sequence: CDR1 WSHSY, CDR2 SAAADI. The CDR3 consists of 14 residues. The CDR3, as DNA: TGCGCCAGCAGTGAATCTTACGGGTGTGACGAGCAGTACTTC. The encoded protein is CASSESYGCDEQYF.

Concerning this clonotype itself: An end of the junction differs from the germline gene, which may be a read error. The gene calls are TRBV6-1 and TRBJ1-5, with TRBD1 matching over 7 bases. Near its end, the DNA agrees better with TRBJ2-3, so the J call may be wrong. The germline CDR1 and CDR2 sequences are MNHNS and SASEGT. The CDR3 spans 17 residues. The chain's CDR3 is CAGSEEKGRGYNQPQYF. The CDR3 region has the DNA TGTGCCGGCAGTGAAGAAAAGGGCAGGGGGTACAATCAGCCCCAGTATTTT.

This clonotype showed up just a few times. The CDR3 region is CASSYREGGETQYF. CDR3 sequence (DNA): TGTGCCAGCAGTTACCGAGAGGGCGGGGAGACCCAGTACTTC. The chain uses TRBV6-6 and TRBJ2-5, with a tentative D call TRBD2 (5 bases). CDR3 length equals 14 residues. Germline-derived CDR1 and CDR2 are MNHNY and SVGAGI (reference sequence). V was shortened by 2 bases and J by 5 bases, with 12 bases between the two germline ends.

This clonotype appeared many times. The rearrangement links TRBV10-3 to TRBJ2-5; D gene unclear. From germline, CDR1 is ENHRY and CDR2 SYGVKD. The V end was cut by 0 bases, the J end by 2 bases, with 13 bases between. CDR3 length: 16 residues. The CDR3 DNA sequence: TGTGCCATCAGTGAGTCGAGAGCCGCAGGTCAAGAGACCCAGTACTTC. Translated, it gives CAISESRAAGQETQYF.

This clonotype has a single count. V usage is TRBV11-2 and J usage is TRBJ2-2, with 9 bases that match TRBD2. Losses at the gene ends were 2 bases for V and 10 bases for J; bases not matched to a gene: 17. Germline lookup yields CDR1 SGHAT and CDR2 FQNNGV. This CDR3 comprises 18 residues. The CDR3 protein is CASSLRQGPSGVREELFF. The DNA of the CDR3 is TGTGCCAGCAGCTTAAGGCAGGGACCTAGCGGGGTCCGTGAGGAGCTGTTTTTT.

This clonotype appeared many times. Here the CDR3 reads CASSESNRVETQYF. The CDR3 region has the DNA TGTGCCAGCAGTGAATCAAACAGGGTGGAGACGCAGTATTTT. The rearrangement joins TRBV25-1 to TRBJ2-3; D is possibly TRBD1 (6 bases). The CDR3 is 14 amino acids. V dropped 1 base and J dropped 9 bases, with 14 bases sitting between them. Germline values: CDR1 MGHDK, CDR2 SYGVNS.

The chain has TRBV29-1 and TRBJ2-5; a weak D match, TRBD1 (5 bases). The CDR3 covers 12 residues. V was pared by 1 base and J by 7 bases, with 10 bases between. Germline V gene sequence: CDR1 SQVTM, CDR2 ANQGSEA. This chain's CDR3 is CSVEVGQGTQYF. CDR3 nucleotide sequence: TGCAGCGTTGAAGTAGGTCAGGGGACCCAGTACTTC.

The V gene is TRBV9, the J gene TRBJ2-2; no reliable D call. Germline CDR1 reads SGDLS; CDR2 reads YYNGEE. V was clipped by 0 bases and J by 6 bases, with 6 bases between them. The CDR3 contains 13 residues. CDR3 nucleotide sequence: TGTGCCAGCAGCGTAGCGCTTCCCGGGGAGCTGTTTTTT. Translated: CASSVALPGELFF.

As concerns this clonotype: Since a much larger clone is just one base distant, this may be a read error. This sequence joins TRBV6-1 and TRBJ2-7; D is ambiguous. This CDR3 contains 12 residues. Trimming removed 3 bases at V and 3 bases at J, with 6 bases between. Germline-derived CDR1 and CDR2 are MNHNS and SASEGT. The CDR3 bases are TGTGCCAGCAGTGACAGGTGCTACGAGCAGTACTTC. Translated: CASSDRCYEQYF.

This clonotype showed up many times. This sequence joins TRBV6-1 and TRBJ1-4, with D perhaps matching TRBD1 (5 bases). The V gene's germline CDR1 is MNHNS and CDR2 SASEGT. Trimming cost V 7 bases and J 8 bases, with 17 bases left between them. The CDR3 length is 14 residues. CDR3 nucleotides: TGTGCCAGCACCGAGGGGAGGGTTGGAGAAAAACTGTTTTTT. This encodes CASTEGRVGEKLFF.

This clonotype was observed a handful of times. The rearrangement joins TRBV6-6 to TRBJ1-4; 7 nucleotides line up with TRBD1. The V gene end was trimmed by 9 bases and the J gene end by 2 bases; junction bases not matched to a gene: 6. Germline-derived CDR1 and CDR2 are MNHNY and SVGAGI (reference sequence). This CDR3 region has 14 residues. The DNA of the CDR3 is TGTGCCAGAAGCTGGACAGGCACTAATGAAAAACTGTTTTTT. Its translation: CARSWTGTNEKLFF.

A remark on this clonotype: Just one base apart from a much larger clone, this may be a read error. The chain couples TRBV20-1 to TRBJ2-7; TRBD1 matches at 10 bases. Germline V gene data show CDR1 as DFQATT and CDR2 as SNEGSKA (reference sequence). There are 16 residues in the CDR3. CDR3 in DNA: TGCAGTACTAGCGACAGCGGGACAGGGGTGGCCTACGAGCAGTACTTC. This sequence encodes CSTSDSGTGVAYEQYF.

The chain links TRBV7-2 to TRBJ2-1; 8 nucleotides line up with TRBD2. The J segment lost 9 bases and the V segment lost 4 bases, leaving 14 bases of the junction unmatched. This CDR3 comprises 16 residues. In germline, CDR1 is SGHTA, CDR2 FQGNSA. The CDR3 region has the DNA TGTGCCAGCAGCTACATCCGCCAGGCGGGGGGCCTTGAGCAGTTCTTC. Amino acids: CASSYIRQAGGLEQFF.